The 27 T cell receptor beta chains below were found in one sample sequenced in a study of T cells after yellow fever vaccination. MiXCR, applied by TCRdb to the 5' RACE reads, yields one record per CDR3 protein. The table lists 300,000 to 350,000 distinct CDR3 sequences, 3% to 4.5% of them singletons. Sequenced material: PBMCs, taken 5 days after the yellow fever booster vaccination. The receptor source for this set is a man between 18 and 29 years old who received the YFV17D yellow fever vaccine.

J is TRBJ2-5 and V is TRBV24-1; 7 bases are shared with TRBD2. Unmatched junction bases numbered 4, after V lost 5 bases and J lost 2 bases. The CDR3 totals 14 residues. Germline CDR1 KGHDR, CDR2 SFDVKD. DNA of the CDR3: TGTGCCACCAGTGTCGGGGGGAATCAAGAGACCCAGTACTTC. This gives the protein CATSVGGNQETQYF.

The CDR3 DNA follows: TGCGCCAGCAGCCAAGATAGAAACAGGGGAAACGAGCAGTACTTC. Protein sequence: CASSQDRNRGNEQYF. V gene TRBV4-3 combines with J gene TRBJ2-7; 7 bases fit TRBD1. The CDR3 has 15 residues. Losses at the gene ends were 0 bases for V and 5 bases for J; bases not matched to a gene: 7. CDR1 and CDR2 (germline): LGHNA, YSLEER.

This clonotype was observed at least ten times. The V call is TRBV6-2 or TRBV6-3, the J call TRBJ1-6; TRBD1 matches 9 bases. After removal of 4 bases from V and 9 bases from J, the junction contained 4 bases not matched to a gene. CDR3 length: 14 amino acids. In germline, CDR1 is MNHEY, CDR2 SVGEGT. The CDR3 protein is CASSWGTGSSPLHF. CDR3 nucleotides: TGTGCCAGCAGTTGGGGGACAGGGAGTTCACCCCTCCACTTT.

CDR3 nucleotides: TGTGCCATCAGTGTTGCCCCGGGACAGTACGAGCAGTACGTC. This gives the protein CAISVAPGQYEQYV. J is TRBJ2-7 and V is TRBV10-3; 7 positions agree with TRBD1. The CDR3 covers 14 residues. The germline CDR1 and CDR2 sequences are ENHRY and SYGVKD. V gave up 4 bases and J gave up 4 bases; unmatched junction bases: 7.

This clonotype was seen many times. The genes are TRBV20-1 and TRBJ1-1; weak D call: TRBD1 (6 bases). Trimming cost V 6 bases and J 6 bases, with 14 bases left between them. The V gene's germline CDR1 is DFQATT and CDR2 SNEGSKA (reference sequence). CDR3 length: 12 residues. CDR3: CSASIRGSEAFF. The CDR3 nucleotides are TGCAGTGCCTCGATCAGGGGCTCTGAAGCTTTCTTT.

This clonotype was recorded a few times. V and J are TRBV5-1 and TRBJ2-1; D gene unclear. The CDR3 has 15 residues. Per the germline V gene, CDR1 is SGHRS and CDR2 is YFSETQ. V lost 1 base to trimming and J lost 0 bases, with 8 bases between them. This CDR3 reads CASSLQAVSYNEQFF. CDR3 coding DNA: TGCGCCAGCAGCTTGCAGGCGGTCTCCTACAATGAGCAGTTCTTC.

This clonotype was seen a few times. This chain connects TRBV2 to TRBJ1-5; maybe TRBD1 (5 bases). Germline V lookup: CDR1 SNHLY, CDR2 FYNNEI. The CDR3 totals 14 residues. Trimming cost V 6 bases and J 2 bases, with 11 bases left between them. The CDR3 sequence: CASSQGSRNQPQHF. For the CDR3, the DNA is TGTGCCAGCAGCCAGGGATCCCGCAATCAGCCCCAGCATTTT.

The chain is built from TRBV29-1 and TRBJ2-1; 13 nucleotides agree with TRBD2. The V segment lost 4 bases and the J segment 10 bases; nucleotides outside the gene matches: 7. This CDR3 has 14 residues. Germline CDR1 is SQVTM and CDR2 is ANQGSEA. CDR3: CSVVGLAGAGEQFF. As DNA, the CDR3 is TGCAGCGTTGTTGGACTAGCGGGGGCGGGGGAGCAGTTCTTC.

The rearrangement links TRBV11-2 to TRBJ1-2; D is possibly TRBD1 (5 bases). Germline lookup yields CDR1 SGHAT and CDR2 FQNNGV. The CDR3 length is 12 residues. V lost 5 bases and J 7 bases, leaving 11 bases between the germline ends. The DNA for the CDR3 is TGTGCCAGCAGCGAAGGGGTTGTTGGCTACACCTTC. Translated: CASSEGVVGYTF. Using reference TRBV11-2 and TRBJ1-2 for the parts outside the CDR3, the full variable domain is EAGVAQSPRYKIIEKRQSVAFWCNPISGHATLYWYQQILGQGPKLLIQFQNNGVVDDSQLPKDRFSAERLKGVDSTLKIQPAKLEDSAVYLCASSEGVVGYTFGSGTRLTVV.

This clonotype has a count of ten or more. The V call is TRBV5-6, the J call TRBJ2-7, with 12 positions matching TRBD2. There are 16 residues in the CDR3. Germline V CDR1 and CDR2: SGHDT, YYEEEE. J was trimmed by 3 bases and V by 4 bases; bases with no gene match: 8. CDR3 amino acids: CASSPWTSGMNYEQYF. CDR3 bases: TGTGCCAGCAGCCCTTGGACTAGCGGGATGAACTACGAGCAGTACTTC.

This clonotype was recorded many times. The chain is built from TRBV18 and TRBJ1-1, with 8 bases that match TRBD1. Germline assignment: CDR1 KGHSH and CDR2 LQKENI. J lost 1 base, V lost 5 bases, and 3 bases had no gene match. The CDR3 consists of 14 residues. In DNA, the CDR3 is TGTGCCAGCTCAGCGGGACAGGCGAACACTGAAGCTTTCTTT. It encodes CASSAGQANTEAFF.

The chain carries TRBV20-1 and TRBJ2-3, with 9 bases matching TRBD2. The CDR3 is 15 residues long. J was trimmed by 6 bases and V by 3 bases; bases with no gene match: 10. Per germline, CDR1 DFQATT and CDR2 SNEGSKA (reference sequence). CDR3 loop: CSASSAGGPVDTQYF. CDR3 DNA sequence: TGCAGTGCTAGCAGCGCGGGGGGGCCGGTGGATACGCAGTATTTT.

CDR3 bases: TGCAGCGTTGGCGGCAGGGCGCGTGGGGGGAACTATGGCTACACCTTC. Protein: CSVGGRARGGNYGYTF. The chain employs TRBV29-1 and TRBJ1-2; a possible D gene is TRBD1 (5 bases). Deletions cut 4 bases from V and 2 bases from J, with 20 bases between. Germline assignment: CDR1 SQVTM and CDR2 ANQGSEA. There are 16 residues in the CDR3.

The V and J genes are TRBV24-1 and TRBJ2-3; unclear D gene. Trimming removed 5 bases from V and 2 bases from J, with 7 bases in between. The CDR3 spans 13 residues. The germline V gene encodes CDR1 KGHDR and CDR2 SFDVKD. CDR3 sequence reads: CATSVANTDTQYF. CDR3 DNA: TGTGCCACCAGTGTTGCGAACACAGATACGCAGTATTTT.

The V and J genes are TRBV27 and TRBJ2-7, with TRBD1 matching 7 bases. The germline V gene has CDR1 MNHEY and CDR2 SMNVEV (reference sequence). The CDR3 is made up of 14 amino acids. V was clipped by 7 bases and J by 0 bases; unmatched bases: 6. The CDR3 region has the DNA TGTGCCAGCAAAGGACAGGTATACTCCTACGAGCAGTACTTC. Protein: CASKGQVYSYEQYF.

This clonotype was observed a few times. The chain carries TRBV19 and TRBJ2-4; D is uncertain. V lost 3 bases and J 0 bases, leaving 6 bases between the germline ends. Germline CDR1 is LNHDA and CDR2 is SQIVND (reference sequence). This CDR3 is 14 amino acids long. The CDR3 bases are TGTGCCAGTAGTATGGTAGAAGCCAAAAACATTCAGTACTTC. Amino acid sequence: CASSMVEAKNIQYF.

This clonotype appeared a few times. This chain uses TRBV7-9 with TRBJ2-5; 11 bases align to TRBD2. This CDR3 is built from 16 residues. Germline loops: CDR1 SEHNR, CDR2 FQNEAQ (reference sequence). Trimming cost V 4 bases and J 1 base; bases outside gene matches: 5. The CDR3, as DNA: TGTGCCAGCAGCTCCTATAGCGGGGGGGTCCAAGAGACCCAGTACTTC. Translating it yields CASSSYSGGVQETQYF.

This clonotype has only a few counts. The chain uses TRBV11-1 and TRBJ1-1; D is uncertain. CDR1 and CDR2 (germline): SGHAT, FQDESV (reference sequence). V lost 3 bases, J lost 1 base, and 6 bases lay in between. The CDR3 sequence is 13 residues long. The DNA for the CDR3 is TGTGCCAGCAGCTTCCAATCGAACACTGAAGCTTTCTTT. It specifies CASSFQSNTEAFF. Complete variable domain (other parts from reference TRBV11-1 and TRBJ1-1): EAEVAQSPRYKITEKSQAVAFWCDPISGHATLYWYRQILGQGPELLVQFQDESVVDDSQLPKDRFSAERLKGVDSTLKIQPAELGDSAMYLCASSFQSNTEAFFGQGTRLTVV.

This clonotype was seen ten or more times. The rearrangement links TRBV7-3 to TRBJ2-1, with D tentatively TRBD1 or TRBD2 (6 bases each). There are 18 residues in the CDR3. Looked up from germline, CDR1 is SGHTA and CDR2 is FQGTGA. Deletions cut 0 bases from V and 8 bases from J, with 23 bases between. DNA for the CDR3: TGTGCCAGCAGCTTAACGCCCATCGGGGGCGGGGCCACCCATGAGCAGTTCTTC. Protein sequence: CASSLTPIGGGATHEQFF. Complete variable domain (other parts from reference TRBV7-3 and TRBJ2-1): GAGVSQTPSNKVTEKGKYVELRCDPISGHTALYWYRQSLGQGPEFLIYFQGTGAADDSGLPNDRFFAVRPEGSVSTLKIQRTERGDSAVYLCASSLTPIGGGATHEQFFGPGTRLTVL.

There are a few counts of this clonotype. V usage is TRBV7-2 and J usage is TRBJ1-5; D is possibly TRBD1 (6 bases). The CDR3 is 13 amino acids. The V gene's germline CDR1 is SGHTA and CDR2 FQGNSA. The V end lost 5 bases, the J end lost 6 bases, and 11 bases lay between the germline ends. The CDR3 coding sequence is TGTGCCAGCAGCGGGGGGGGCGCTCAGCCCCAGCATTTT. The encoded protein is CASSGGGAQPQHF.

The rearrangement links TRBV7-6 to TRBJ2-2; TRBD1 matches at 7 bases. CDR1 SGHVS and CDR2 FNYEAQ come from the germline V gene. V was pared by 10 bases and J by 3 bases, with 5 bases of the junction left unmatched. This CDR3 is 13 amino acids long. CDR3 in DNA: TGTGCCAACCGGGACAGTTACACCGGGGAGCTGTTTTTT. Amino acids: CANRDSYTGELFF.

This clonotype was seen a few times. V usage is TRBV20-1 and J usage is TRBJ2-3; 8 bases are shared with TRBD1. Germline values: CDR1 DFQATT, CDR2 SNEGSKA (reference sequence). V lost 6 bases to trimming and J lost 3 bases; unmatched junction nucleotides: 5. The CDR3 covers 13 residues. The CDR3 bases are TGCAGTGCCCCGAGACAGGGGACAGATACGCAGTATTTT. Protein sequence: CSAPRQGTDTQYF.

The chain has TRBV11-2 and TRBJ2-5; 11 nucleotides align to TRBD2. CDR3 length equals 16 residues. The V gene end was trimmed by 4 bases and the J gene end by 2 bases; junction bases not matched to a gene: 6. Germline values: CDR1 SGHAT, CDR2 FQNNGV. The CDR3 DNA reads TGTGCCAGCAGCTCCTGGGCTAGCGGGGGGCAAGAGACCCAGTACTTC. Translated: CASSSWASGGQETQYF.

This clonotype was observed a handful of times. The genes are TRBV7-9 and TRBJ1-2, with 7 nucleotides matching TRBD1. Trimming cost V 4 bases and J 7 bases; bases outside gene matches: 9. Germline-derived CDR1 and CDR2 are SEHNR and FQNEAQ (reference sequence). The CDR3 is made up of 14 amino acids. This chain's CDR3 is CASSSSTGSGGYTF. The DNA of the CDR3 is TGTGCCAGCAGCTCCTCGACAGGGTCTGGTGGCTACACCTTC.

This clonotype was detected a few times. The rearrangement uses TRBV27 and TRBJ1-2, with D possibly being TRBD1 (5 bases). The CDR3 contains 13 residues. CDR1 is MNHEY and CDR2 is SMNVEV in the germline V gene (reference sequence). The ends were cut back, 10 bases at V and 4 bases at J, with 16 bases in the middle. CDR3: CATRVSVGYGYTF. For the CDR3, the DNA is TGTGCCACCAGGGTTTCGGTGGGCTATGGCTACACCTTC.

The chain couples TRBV7-8 to TRBJ1-3; unclear D gene. The CDR3 totals 16 residues. Per germline, CDR1 SGHVS and CDR2 FQNEAQ. V gave up 1 base and J gave up 0 bases, with 10 bases separating them. CDR3 sequence: CASSLGIPSSGNTIYF. In DNA, the CDR3 is TGTGCCAGCAGCTTAGGTATTCCCAGCTCTGGAAACACCATATATTTT.

This clonotype has just a few counts. This chain connects TRBV6-5 to TRBJ1-2; possibly TRBD1 for D (6 bases). This CDR3 comprises 14 residues. CDR1 is MNHEY, CDR2 SVGAGI, per germline. The V end was cut by 0 bases, the J end by 3 bases, with 8 bases between. The DNA for the CDR3 is TGTGCCAGCAGTTACTCCCGGACAGACTATGGCTACACCTTC. This codes for CASSYSRTDYGYTF.